The T cell receptor (beta chain) under discussion was sequenced for a study of cytomegalovirus exposure and HLA in healthy donors. Findings and caveats of the study: A subsequent analysis found that TCR clusters from the first cohort also tended to co-occur in the approximately 120 validation repertoires, with 90% to 95% of cluster scores above 0.

The V and J ends lost 4 bases and 8 bases, in that order; junction bases with no gene match: 12. Germline V CDR1 and CDR2: GTSNPN, SVGIG (reference sequence). There are 15 residues in the CDR3. TCRdb keeps only in-frame clones here, not all; method: immunoSEQ multiplex PCR. Of fewer than 200,000 clones in the sample, approximately 86% were seen once. With regard to this clone: Its target is unknown.

The source of this sequence is a woman aged 18-29 years in good health and CMV-seronegative. What was sequenced was PBMCs. The chain links TRBV30 to TRBJ1-4, with 8 bases identical to TRBD1. CDR3 sequence reads: CAWTPRQGAGEKLFF. CDR3 bases: TGTGCCTGGACCCCCCGGCAGGGGGCGGGAGAAAAACTGTTTTTT.